This T cell receptor beta chain is drawn from a study of blood T cell repertoires in COVID-19. Study-wide background: Sources were T cells, B-cell-depleted T cells, or PBMCs; the material itself was cDNA or gDNA.

Source study methods: Reference gene primers were amplified, and this amplification served to estimate nucleated cell counts. Produced via immunoSEQ multiplex PCR; TCRdb's table is partial and in-frame only. V and J calls and clone size are those listed in that table; D and trimming were worked out from the DNA. The sample records around 370,000 clones, 85% to 90% being singletons. Germline CDR1 is LNHDA and CDR2 is SQIVND (reference sequence). With V trimmed by 6 bases and J by 7 bases, 8 bases remained unmatched. The length of the CDR3 is 13 residues. Sequencing used peripheral blood. The chain combines TRBV19 with TRBJ1-2; 7 bases are shared with TRBD1. The clonotype originates from a man in his late teens or twenties with active or convalescent COVID-19. The CDR3, as DNA: TGTGCCAGTAGAGACAGGGTCTTTTCTGGCTACACCTTC. This codes for CASRDRVFSGYTF.